This T cell receptor (beta chain) was documented in a study of cytomegalovirus exposure and HLA in healthy donors. The study, taken as a whole, reports: Presence/absence analyses rested on an assumption that sequencing depth was roughly uniform across donors.

This CDR3 has 15 residues. CDR1 and CDR2 (germline): SNHLY, FYNNEI. V was shortened by 5 bases and J by 3 bases, with 14 bases between the two germline ends. Notes on this clone: Its target is not known.

Primers included in the PCR were 60 Vbeta and 13 Jbeta primers. TCRdb's table, derived via immunoSEQ multiplex PCR, lists solely in-frame clones and lacks some. The repertoire table contains approximately 45,000 clones. Sequenced input: PBMCs. The receptor was derived from a male donor in good health and CMV-seronegative. The chain is built from TRBV2 and TRBJ1-5; D is perhaps TRBD1 (6 bases). CDR3 residues: CASSPVQGSNQPQHF. In nucleotides, the CDR3 is TGTGCCAGCAGTCCCGTACAGGGTTCCAATCAGCCCCAGCATTTT. Complete variable domain (other parts from reference TRBV2 and TRBJ1-5): EPEVTQTPSHQVTQMGQEVILRCVPISNHLYFYWYRQILGQKVEFLVSFYNNEISEKSEIFDDQFSVERPDGSNFTLKIRSTKLEDSAMYFCASSPVQGSNQPQHFGDGTRLSIL.